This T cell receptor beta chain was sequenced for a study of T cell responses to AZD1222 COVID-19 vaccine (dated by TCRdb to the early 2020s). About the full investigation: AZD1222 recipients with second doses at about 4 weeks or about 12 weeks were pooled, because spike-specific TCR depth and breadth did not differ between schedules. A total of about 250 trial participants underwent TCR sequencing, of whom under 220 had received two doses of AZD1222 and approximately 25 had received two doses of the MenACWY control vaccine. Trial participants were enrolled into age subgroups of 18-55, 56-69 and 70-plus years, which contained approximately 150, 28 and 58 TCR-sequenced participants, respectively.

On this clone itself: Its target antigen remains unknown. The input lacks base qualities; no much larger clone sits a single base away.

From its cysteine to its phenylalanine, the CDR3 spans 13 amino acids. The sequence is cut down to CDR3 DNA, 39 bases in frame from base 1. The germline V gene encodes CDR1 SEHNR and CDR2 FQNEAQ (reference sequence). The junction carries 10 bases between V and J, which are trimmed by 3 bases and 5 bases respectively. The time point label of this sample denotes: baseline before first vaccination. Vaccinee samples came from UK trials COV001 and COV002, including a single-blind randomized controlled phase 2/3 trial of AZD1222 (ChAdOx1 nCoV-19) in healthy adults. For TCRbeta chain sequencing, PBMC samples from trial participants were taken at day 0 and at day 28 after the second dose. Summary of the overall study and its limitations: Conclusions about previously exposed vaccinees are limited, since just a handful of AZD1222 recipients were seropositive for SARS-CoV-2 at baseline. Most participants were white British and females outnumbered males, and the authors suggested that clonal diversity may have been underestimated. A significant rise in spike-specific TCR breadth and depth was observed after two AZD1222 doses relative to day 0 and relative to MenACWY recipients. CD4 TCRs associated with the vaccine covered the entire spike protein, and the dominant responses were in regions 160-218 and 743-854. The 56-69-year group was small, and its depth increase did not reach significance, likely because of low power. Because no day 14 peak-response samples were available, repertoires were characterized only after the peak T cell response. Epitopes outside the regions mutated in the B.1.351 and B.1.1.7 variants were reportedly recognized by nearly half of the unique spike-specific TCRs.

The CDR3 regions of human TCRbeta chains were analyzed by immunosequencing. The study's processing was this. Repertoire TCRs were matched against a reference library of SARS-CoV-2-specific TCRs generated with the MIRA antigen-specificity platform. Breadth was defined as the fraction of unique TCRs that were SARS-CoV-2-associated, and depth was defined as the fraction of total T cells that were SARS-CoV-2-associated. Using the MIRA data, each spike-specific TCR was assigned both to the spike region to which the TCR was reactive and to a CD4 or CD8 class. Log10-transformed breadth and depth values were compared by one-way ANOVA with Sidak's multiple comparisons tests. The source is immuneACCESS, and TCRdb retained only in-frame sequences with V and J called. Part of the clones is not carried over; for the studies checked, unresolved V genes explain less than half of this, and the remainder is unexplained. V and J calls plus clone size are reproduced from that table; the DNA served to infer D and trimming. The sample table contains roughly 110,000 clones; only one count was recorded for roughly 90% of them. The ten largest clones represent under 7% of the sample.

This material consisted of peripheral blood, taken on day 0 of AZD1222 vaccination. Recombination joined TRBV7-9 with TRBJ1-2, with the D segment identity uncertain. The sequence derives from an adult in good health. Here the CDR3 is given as CASSFGQGYGYTF. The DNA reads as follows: TGTGCCAGCAGCTTCGGGCAAGGATATGGCTACACCTTC.